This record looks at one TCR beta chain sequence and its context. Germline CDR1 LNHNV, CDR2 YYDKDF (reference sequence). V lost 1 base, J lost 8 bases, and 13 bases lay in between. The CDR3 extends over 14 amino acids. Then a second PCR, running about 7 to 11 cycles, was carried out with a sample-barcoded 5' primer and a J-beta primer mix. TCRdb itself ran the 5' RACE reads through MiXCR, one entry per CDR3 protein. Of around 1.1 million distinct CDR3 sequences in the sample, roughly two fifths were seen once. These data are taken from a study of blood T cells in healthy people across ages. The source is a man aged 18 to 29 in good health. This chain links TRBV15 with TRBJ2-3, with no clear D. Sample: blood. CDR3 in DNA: TGTGCCACCAGCAGAGCCAGGACCCTAGGTACGCAGTATTTT. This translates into CATSRARTLGTQYF.